The present entry profiles one TCR beta chain with its context. Its antigen is not known. The entry originates in a study of T cells in localized non-small cell lung cancer. Trimming at V came to 7 bases and at J to 2 bases, leaving 5 bases not matched to a gene. The germline V gene encodes CDR1 SGHDT and CDR2 YYEEEE. This CDR3 has 14 residues. The table came from immunoSEQ multiplex PCR; TCRdb's copy has only in-frame clones and leaves some out. This table has 100,000 to 150,000 clones, about 90% appearing once. Overall study findings and caveats: Of the tissues analyzed, uninvolved adjacent lung showed maximal T cell clonality, greater than tumor. Heterogeneity remains possible because sequencing was limited to only one tumor region. Greater blood T cell density accompanied longer overall survival.

The chain couples TRBV5-6 to TRBJ2-7; 11 bases are a match to TRBD2. The source is a female donor over 55 with stage I lung adenocarcinoma. Material: peripheral blood, obtained before any cancer treatment. CDR3 protein: CASSGTSGTYEQYF. CDR3 in DNA: TGTGCCAGCTCCGGGACTAGCGGTACCTACGAGCAGTACTTC.